Sequencing of this T cell receptor (beta chain) was carried out in a study of blood T cell repertoires in COVID-19. For the study at large: Samples of COVID-19 (acute and convalescent) were obtained from the United States, Italy and Spain.

Trimming pared 10 bases from V and 2 bases from J, leaving 14 bases between. This CDR3 has 13 residues. Germline CDR1 MNHEY, CDR2 SVGAGI. In the original processing: Estimation of nucleated cell counts was performed using reference gene primer amplification. Data came from immunoSEQ multiplex PCR; TCRdb stores just in-frame clones and leaves some out. The V and J calls and clone size come from that table; D and trimming were worked out from the DNA. The sample holds roughly 250,000 clones, 85% to 90% seen once. This receptor was obtained from a woman aged 40-49 years with acute or convalescent COVID-19. Sequencing was performed on peripheral blood. The chain has TRBV6-5 and TRBJ2-5; perhaps TRBD2 as D (6 bases). The CDR3: CAINAGRQETQYF. As DNA, the CDR3 is TGTGCCATCAACGCGGGGCGGCAAGAGACCCAGTACTTC.